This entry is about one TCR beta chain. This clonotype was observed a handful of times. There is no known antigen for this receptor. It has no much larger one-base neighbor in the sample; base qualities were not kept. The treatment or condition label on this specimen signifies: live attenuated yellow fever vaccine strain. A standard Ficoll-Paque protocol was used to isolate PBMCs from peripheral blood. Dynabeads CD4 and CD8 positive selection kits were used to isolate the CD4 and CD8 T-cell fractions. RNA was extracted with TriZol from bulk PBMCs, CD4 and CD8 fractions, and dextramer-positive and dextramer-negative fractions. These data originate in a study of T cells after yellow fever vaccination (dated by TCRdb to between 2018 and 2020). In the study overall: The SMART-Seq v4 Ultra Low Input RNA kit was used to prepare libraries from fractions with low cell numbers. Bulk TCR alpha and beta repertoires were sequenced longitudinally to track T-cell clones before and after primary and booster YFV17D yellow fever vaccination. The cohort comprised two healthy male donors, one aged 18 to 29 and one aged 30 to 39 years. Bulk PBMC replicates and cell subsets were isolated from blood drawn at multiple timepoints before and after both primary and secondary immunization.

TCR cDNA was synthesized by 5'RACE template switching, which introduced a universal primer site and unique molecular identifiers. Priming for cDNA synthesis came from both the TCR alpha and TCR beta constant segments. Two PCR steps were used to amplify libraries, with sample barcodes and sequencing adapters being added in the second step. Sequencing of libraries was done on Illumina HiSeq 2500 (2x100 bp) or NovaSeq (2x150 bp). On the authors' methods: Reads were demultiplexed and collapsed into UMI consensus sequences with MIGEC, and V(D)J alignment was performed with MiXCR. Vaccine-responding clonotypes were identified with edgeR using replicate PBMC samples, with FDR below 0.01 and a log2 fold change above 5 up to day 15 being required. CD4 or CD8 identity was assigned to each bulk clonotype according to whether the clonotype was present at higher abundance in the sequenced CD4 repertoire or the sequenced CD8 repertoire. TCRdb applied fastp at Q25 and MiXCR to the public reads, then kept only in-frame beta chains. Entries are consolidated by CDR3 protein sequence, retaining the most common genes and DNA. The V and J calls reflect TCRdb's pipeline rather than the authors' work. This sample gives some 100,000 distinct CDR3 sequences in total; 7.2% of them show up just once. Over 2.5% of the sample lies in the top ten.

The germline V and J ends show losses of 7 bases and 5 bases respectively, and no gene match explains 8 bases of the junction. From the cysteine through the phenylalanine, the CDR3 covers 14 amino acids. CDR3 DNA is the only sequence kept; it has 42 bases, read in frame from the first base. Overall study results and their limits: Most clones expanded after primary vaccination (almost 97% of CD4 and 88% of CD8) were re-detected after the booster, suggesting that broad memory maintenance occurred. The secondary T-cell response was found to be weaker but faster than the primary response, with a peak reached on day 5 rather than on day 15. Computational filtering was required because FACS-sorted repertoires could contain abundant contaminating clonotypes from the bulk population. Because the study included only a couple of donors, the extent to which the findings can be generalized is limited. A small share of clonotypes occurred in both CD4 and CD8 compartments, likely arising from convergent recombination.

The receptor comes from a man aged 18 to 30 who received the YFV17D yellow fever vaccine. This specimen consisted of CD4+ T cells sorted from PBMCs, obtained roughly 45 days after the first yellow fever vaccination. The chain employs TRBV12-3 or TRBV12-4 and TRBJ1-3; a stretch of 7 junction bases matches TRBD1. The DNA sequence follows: TGTGCCAGCACCCGCGGGACAGAAAGAAACACCATATATTTT. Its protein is CASTRGTERNTIYF.